This TCR beta chain came from a study of lymphopenia after photon versus proton radiotherapy. Profiling relied on immunoSEQ multiplex PCR, and the TCRdb table lists in-frame clones only, not all of them. This sample has around 70,000 clones, with around 92% found just once. CDR1 is SQVTM, CDR2 ANQGSEA, per germline. The length of the CDR3 is 12 residues. With 4 bases removed from V and 2 bases from J, the gap between germline ends came to 8 bases. Sequencing was performed on peripheral blood, taken from a patient treated with photon-based radiotherapy. The rearrangement links TRBV29-1 to TRBJ2-5; D gene ambiguous. The TCR was taken from a woman aged 40 to 50 with cholangiocarcinoma. The CDR3 nucleotides are TGCAGCGTTGTAATCCGTCAAGAGACCCAGTACTTC. This encodes CSVVIRQETQYF.